The 28 T cell receptor beta chains presented below share a single source sample, sequenced in a study of vaccination and CD4 T cells after COVID-19. Described treatment: roughly ten-day PBMC culture with coronavirus spike peptide pools or control peptides (ViraFEST assay). Gathering of the CD4+ T cells, from the unexposed donor, took place before the COVID-19 pandemic (2011-2018). These TCRs are of unknown antigen specificity. Sequenced with the Oncomine TCR Beta short-read assay was DNA taken from cultured CD4+ T cells. Someone extracted genomic DNA from cultured CD4+ T cells. TCRdb fed the PCR reads into MiXCR, producing one record per CDR3 protein. In the table there are roughly 11,000 distinct CDR3 sequences, less than 35% of which are singletons. Sequenced input: CD4+ T cells from blood, cultured in vitro. These receptors originate from a human donor in good health.

The chain couples TRBV6-5 to TRBJ2-3; D gene ambiguous. The germline V and J ends were trimmed by 0 bases and 1 base, with 8 bases remaining between them. Germline CDR1 reads MNHEY; CDR2 reads SVGAGI. This CDR3 has 15 residues. CDR3 residues: CASSYSRLRTDTQYF. The DNA for the CDR3 is TGTGCCAGCAGTTACTCGAGACTTCGCACAGATACGCAGTATTTT.

The chain joins TRBV11-3 to TRBJ1-5; D remains unclear. The CDR3 sequence is 16 residues long. CDR1 is SGHNT and CDR2 is YENEEA in the germline V gene. Trimming shortened V by 0 bases and J by 0 bases, and 9 bases separated the two germline ends. In DNA form, the CDR3 reads TGTGCCAGCAGCTTAGACGGTTCGGTTAGCAATCAGCCCCAGCATTTT. This encodes CASSLDGSVSNQPQHF.

By sample share, this clonotype is medium-sized (0.01 to 0.1%). This rearrangement joins TRBV7-2 to TRBJ1-5; D is perhaps TRBD1 (5 bases). This CDR3 spans 15 amino acids. Germline lookup yields CDR1 SGHTA and CDR2 FQGNSA. V was cut by 5 bases and J by 4 bases, with 15 bases left in between. The CDR3 reads CASSPRARDNQPQHF. CDR3 DNA: TGTGCCAGCAGCCCCAGGGCGCGGGATAATCAGCCCCAGCATTTT.

This rearrangement joins TRBV7-2 to TRBJ2-2, with D possibly matching TRBD2 (6 bases). This CDR3 contains 15 residues. Trimming took off 0 bases at V and 4 bases at J, with 9 bases between the two ends. Germline V gene sequence: CDR1 SGHTA, CDR2 FQGNSA. The CDR3 nucleotides are TGTGCCAGCAGCTTAGCGCGGGGCGGCACCGGGGAGCTGTTTTTT. It specifies CASSLARGGTGELFF.

Judged by abundance, this clonotype is medium-sized. This chain connects TRBV20-1 to TRBJ1-5; D is possibly TRBD1 (5 bases). This CDR3 is 13 amino acids long. CDR1 is DFQATT, CDR2 SNEGSKA, per germline (reference sequence). V was pared by 7 bases and J by 0 bases, with 10 bases between. The CDR3 spells CSGTTDSNQPQHF. The CDR3 nucleotides read TGCAGTGGAACGACAGATAGCAATCAGCCCCAGCATTTT.

V and J are TRBV7-2 and TRBJ2-7; 10 bases agree with TRBD1. The length of the CDR3 is 16 residues. Germline V gives CDR1 SGHTA, CDR2 FQGNSA. J gave up 5 bases and V 8 bases, and 15 bases lay outside the gene matches. CDR3 in amino acids: CASARDLGQGSNEQYF. As DNA, the CDR3 is TGTGCCAGCGCCCGAGACTTGGGACAGGGGAGCAACGAGCAGTACTTC.

V is TRBV6-5 and J is TRBJ2-1; no reliable D call. This CDR3 has 13 residues. Trimming pared 4 bases from V and 14 bases from J, leaving 18 bases between. CDR1 MNHEY and CDR2 SVGAGI come from the germline V gene. The CDR3 here is CASSLGPRLGEFF. The CDR3 DNA reads as TGTGCCAGCAGTTTGGGTCCGCGTCTTGGGGAGTTCTTC.

This rearrangement joins TRBV19 to TRBJ1-1; a possible D gene is TRBD1 (5 bases). CDR1 LNHDA and CDR2 SQIVND come from the germline V gene (reference sequence). V was pared by 1 base and J by 3 bases, with 12 bases between. There are 15 residues in the CDR3. The CDR3 nucleotides read TGTGCCAGTAGTATAGGGGACCGGGGGGACACTGAAGCTTTCTTT. Translation: CASSIGDRGDTEAFF.

Judged by abundance, this clonotype is medium-sized. The chain joins TRBV28 to TRBJ1-6, with TRBD1 matching 7 bases. The V segment lost 2 bases and the J segment 4 bases; nucleotides outside the gene matches: 2. Germline V gives CDR1 MDHEN, CDR2 SYDVKM. The CDR3 consists of 15 residues. In nucleotides, the CDR3 is TGTGCCAGCAGTTTAGGGGACAGATATAATTCACCCCTCCACTTT. Residues: CASSLGDRYNSPLHF.

Only a few counts were recorded for this clonotype. The rearrangement uses TRBV27 and TRBJ2-3; 8 bases agree with TRBD2. After removal of 0 bases from V and 9 bases from J, the junction contained 5 bases not matched to a gene. CDR3 size: 14 residues. CDR1 and CDR2 from the germline V gene are MNHEY and SMNVEV (reference sequence). The CDR3 bases are TGTGCCAGCAGTTTATCCACGGGACTAGTAACGCAGTATTTT. Its protein is CASSLSTGLVTQYF.

The chain carries TRBV19 and TRBJ1-5; 7 bases align to TRBD1. There are 16 residues in the CDR3. Germline V CDR1 and CDR2: LNHDA, SQIVND (reference sequence). Germline trimming cut 6 bases from V and 0 bases from J; bases unmatched to any gene: 8. The CDR3, as DNA: TGTGCCAGTAGCCTTGGGACAGTCAATAGCAATCAGCCCCAGCATTTT. Protein sequence: CASSLGTVNSNQPQHF.

This clonotype came up a few times. The V and J genes are TRBV6-1 and TRBJ1-1; TRBD1 matches at 7 bases. This CDR3 is 14 amino acids long. The V gene end was trimmed by 8 bases and the J gene end by 1 base; junction bases not matched to a gene: 7. CDR1 and CDR2 (germline): MNHNS, SASEGT. This chain's CDR3 is CASRRQGPNTEAFF. The CDR3, as DNA: TGTGCCAGCCGACGACAGGGCCCGAACACTGAAGCTTTCTTT.

The chain joins TRBV5-4 to TRBJ2-5, with D uncertain. V lost 0 bases and J lost 6, with 6 bases in between. The CDR3 extends over 12 amino acids. CDR1 and CDR2 from the germline V gene are SGHNT and YYREEE (reference sequence). The CDR3 sequence is CASSLGGKTQYF. In nucleotides, the CDR3 is TGTGCCAGCAGCTTGGGGGGAAAGACCCAGTACTTC. Full variable domain (outside the CDR3, taken from reference TRBV5-4 and TRBJ2-5): ETGVTQSPTHLIKTRGQQVTLRCSSQSGHNTVSWYQQALGQGPQFIFQYYREEENGRGNFPPRFSGLQFPNYSSELNVNALELDDSALYLCASSLGGKTQYFGPGTRLLVL.

This chain connects TRBV20-1 to TRBJ2-3; tentatively, D is TRBD2 (6 bases). V lost 3 bases and J 0 bases, leaving 16 bases between the germline ends. The CDR3 runs to 16 residues. CDR1 is DFQATT and CDR2 is SNEGSKA in the germline V gene (reference sequence). This CDR3 reads CSARALLAPSTDTQYF. CDR3 in DNA: TGCAGTGCTAGGGCACTCCTAGCGCCTAGCACAGATACGCAGTATTTT.

By proportion, this clonotype is medium-sized. CDR3 sequence reads: CASSDRGLYEQYF. Written as DNA, the CDR3 is TGTGCCAGCTCGGACAGGGGGCTCTACGAGCAGTACTTC. This chain uses TRBV27 with TRBJ2-7; the match to TRBD1 covers 11 bases. After removal of 8 bases from V and 3 bases from J, the junction contained 3 bases not matched to a gene. CDR1 and CDR2 from the germline V gene are MNHEY and SMNVEV (reference sequence). The CDR3 is 13 amino acids.

This sequence joins TRBV7-9 and TRBJ2-7; D gene uncertain. Germline V gives CDR1 SEHNR, CDR2 FQNEAQ (reference sequence). The V and J ends lost 5 bases and 3 bases respectively, with 8 bases between them. The CDR3 loop spans 12 amino acids. The CDR3 coding sequence is TGTGCCAGCAGCCCCCTAATCTACGAGCAGTACTTC. This sequence encodes CASSPLIYEQYF.

The chain links TRBV20-1 to TRBJ2-7; 8 nucleotides agree with TRBD2. In germline, CDR1 is DFQATT, CDR2 SNEGSKA (reference sequence). The CDR3 is 16 amino acids. Trimming cost V 5 bases and J 2 bases; bases outside gene matches: 14. This chain's CDR3 is CSAPRTGSGRTYEQYF. Written as DNA, the CDR3 is TGCAGTGCTCCAAGGACCGGGAGCGGGAGAACCTACGAGCAGTACTTC.

This clonotype was counted only a few times. V gene TRBV30 combines with J gene TRBJ1-1, with D tentatively TRBD1 (6 bases). The V and J ends lost 7 bases and 8 bases respectively, with 23 bases between them. The CDR3 consists of 14 residues. Germline V gene sequence: CDR1 GTSNPN, CDR2 SVGIG (reference sequence). In DNA form, the CDR3 reads TGTGCCTCCACACAGGCGGGGGGCGCCCCCGAAGCTTTCTTT. Translated: CASTQAGGAPEAFF.

The chain joins TRBV6-2 or TRBV6-3 to TRBJ2-1; 7 bases map to TRBD2. CDR1 and CDR2 from the germline V gene are MNHEY and SVGEGT. The CDR3 spans 12 residues. V shed 3 bases, J shed 10 bases, and the junction held 3 bases outside the gene matches. The CDR3 DNA follows: TGTGCCAGCAGTTATTGGGAGGGCGAGCAGTTCTTC. This sequence encodes CASSYWEGEQFF.

This clonotype was counted a few times. The chain carries TRBV12-3 or TRBV12-4 and TRBJ2-7; no clear D. This CDR3 is 11 amino acids long. Trimming took 2 bases from V and 7 from J, leaving 6 bases between them. CDR3 loop: CASSLREEQYF. In nucleotides, the CDR3 is TGTGCCAGCAGTTTACGAGAAGAGCAGTACTTC.

This chain links TRBV29-1 with TRBJ2-5, with 8 bases matching TRBD1. CDR1 and CDR2 (germline): SQVTM, ANQGSEA. J lost 4 bases, V lost 5 bases, and 9 bases had no gene match. CDR3 length: 14 residues. Here the CDR3 reads CSVLGQDGRETQYF. CDR3 nucleotide sequence: TGCAGCGTTTTGGGACAGGACGGCCGAGAGACCCAGTACTTC.

The chain employs TRBV7-9 and TRBJ1-1, with D possibly matching TRBD1 (5 bases). Germline CDR1 and CDR2: SEHNR and FQNEAQ (reference sequence). Trimming left V 3 bases short and J 4 bases short, with 12 bases between. The CDR3 is 14 amino acids. CDR3 region: CASSLQFRVTEAFF. The CDR3 region has the DNA TGTGCCAGCAGCTTGCAGTTCAGGGTCACTGAAGCTTTCTTT.

The rearrangement uses TRBV7-3 and TRBJ2-7; the match to TRBD1 covers 7 bases. CDR1 SGHTA and CDR2 FQGTGA come from the germline V gene. V was pared by 5 bases and J by 2 bases, with 6 bases of the junction left unmatched. The CDR3 totals 14 residues. The CDR3 bases are TGTGCCAGCAGCCAGGCAGGGGGTCCCTACGAGCAGTACTTC. Translated, it gives CASSQAGGPYEQYF. The full variable domain, with the rest looked up from reference TRBV7-3 and TRBJ2-7, is GAGVSQTPSNKVTEKGKYVELRCDPISGHTALYWYRQSLGQGPEFLIYFQGTGAADDSGLPNDRFFAVRPEGSVSTLKIQRTERGDSAVYLCASSQAGGPYEQYFGPGTRLTVT.

The chain joins TRBV4-3 to TRBJ2-3, with D perhaps matching TRBD2 (5 bases). Per the germline V gene, CDR1 is LGHNA and CDR2 is YSLEER. Trimming removed 1 base from V and 1 base from J, with 9 bases in between. The CDR3 runs 15 residues. Here the CDR3 reads CASSQAELGTDTQYF. DNA of the CDR3: TGCGCCAGCAGCCAAGCGGAACTAGGCACAGATACGCAGTATTTT.

This sequence joins TRBV20-1 and TRBJ2-3; 8 nucleotides line up with TRBD1. Unmatched junction bases numbered 7, after V lost 1 base and J lost 1 base. CDR1 DFQATT and CDR2 SNEGSKA come from the germline V gene (reference sequence). The CDR3 loop spans 16 amino acids. CDR3 coding DNA: TGCAGTGCTAGAGGGGGACAGGTTCGGGGCACAGATACGCAGTATTTT. Encoded protein: CSARGGQVRGTDTQYF.

This clonotype was seen a handful of times. The chain joins TRBV6-1 to TRBJ2-7; unclear D gene. V was clipped by 6 bases and J by 3 bases, with 6 bases between them. CDR1 MNHNS and CDR2 SASEGT come from the germline V gene. The CDR3 loop spans 11 amino acids. For the CDR3, the DNA is TGTGCCAGCAGACTAAACTACGAGCAGTACTTC. It translates to CASRLNYEQYF.

CDR3 sequence: CATSDWTSGVADTQYF. The CDR3 bases are TGTGCCACCAGTGATTGGACTAGCGGTGTCGCAGATACGCAGTATTTT. J is TRBJ2-3 and V is TRBV24-1; TRBD2 matches 10 bases. CDR1 is KGHDR and CDR2 is SFDVKD in the germline V gene. V lost 2 bases, J lost 4 bases, and 5 bases stayed unmatched. The CDR3 is 16 residues long.

The rearrangement links TRBV7-3 to TRBJ2-3, with no clear D. There are 12 residues in the CDR3. V lost 3 bases and J lost 6, with 7 bases in between. CDR1 SGHTA and CDR2 FQGTGA come from the germline V gene. CDR3 amino acids: CASSLEGDTQYF. CDR3 DNA: TGTGCCAGCAGCTTGGAAGGGGATACGCAGTATTTT.